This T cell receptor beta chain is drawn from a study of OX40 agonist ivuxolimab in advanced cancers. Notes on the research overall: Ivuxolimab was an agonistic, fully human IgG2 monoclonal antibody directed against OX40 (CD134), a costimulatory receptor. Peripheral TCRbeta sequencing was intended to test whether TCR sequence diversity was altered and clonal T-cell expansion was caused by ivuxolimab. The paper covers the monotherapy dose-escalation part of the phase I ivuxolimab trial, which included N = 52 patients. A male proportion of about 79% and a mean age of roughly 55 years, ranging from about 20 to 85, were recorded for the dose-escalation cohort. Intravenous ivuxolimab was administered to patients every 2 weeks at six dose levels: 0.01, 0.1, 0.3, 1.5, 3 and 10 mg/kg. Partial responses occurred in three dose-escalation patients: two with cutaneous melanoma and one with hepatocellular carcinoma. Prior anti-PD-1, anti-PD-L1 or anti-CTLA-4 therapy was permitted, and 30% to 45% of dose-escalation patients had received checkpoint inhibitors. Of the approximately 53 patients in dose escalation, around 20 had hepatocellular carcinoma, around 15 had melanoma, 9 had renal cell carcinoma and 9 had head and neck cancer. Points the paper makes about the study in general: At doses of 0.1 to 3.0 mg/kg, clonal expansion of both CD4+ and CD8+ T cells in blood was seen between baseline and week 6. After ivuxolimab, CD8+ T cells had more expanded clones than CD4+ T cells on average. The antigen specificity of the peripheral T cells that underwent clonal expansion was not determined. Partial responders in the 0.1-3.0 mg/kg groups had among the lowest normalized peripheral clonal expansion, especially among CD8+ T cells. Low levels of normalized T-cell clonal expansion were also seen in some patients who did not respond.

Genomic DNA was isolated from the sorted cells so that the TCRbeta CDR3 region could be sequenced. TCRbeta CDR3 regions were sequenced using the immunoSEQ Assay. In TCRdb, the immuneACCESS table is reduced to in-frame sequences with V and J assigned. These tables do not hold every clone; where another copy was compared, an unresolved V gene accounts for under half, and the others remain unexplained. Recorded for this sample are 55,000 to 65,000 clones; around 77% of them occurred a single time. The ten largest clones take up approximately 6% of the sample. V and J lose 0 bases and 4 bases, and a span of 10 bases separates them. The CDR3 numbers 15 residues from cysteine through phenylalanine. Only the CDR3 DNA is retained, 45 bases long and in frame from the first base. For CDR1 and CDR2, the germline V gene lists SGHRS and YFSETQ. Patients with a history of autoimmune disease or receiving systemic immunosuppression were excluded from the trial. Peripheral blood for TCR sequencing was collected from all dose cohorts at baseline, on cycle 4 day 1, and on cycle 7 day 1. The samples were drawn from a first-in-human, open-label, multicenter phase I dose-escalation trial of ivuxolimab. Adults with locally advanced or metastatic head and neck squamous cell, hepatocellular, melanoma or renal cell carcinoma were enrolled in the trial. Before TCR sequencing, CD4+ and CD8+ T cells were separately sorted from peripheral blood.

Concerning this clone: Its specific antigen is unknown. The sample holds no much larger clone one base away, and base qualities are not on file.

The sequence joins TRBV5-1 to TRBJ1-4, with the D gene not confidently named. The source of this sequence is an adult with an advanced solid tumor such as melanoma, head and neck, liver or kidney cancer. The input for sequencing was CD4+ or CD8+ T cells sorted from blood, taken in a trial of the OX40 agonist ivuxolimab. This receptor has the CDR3 CASSLAGAVNEKLFF. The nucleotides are TGCGCCAGCAGCTTGGCCGGAGCGGTTAATGAAAAACTGTTTTTT.